This section outlines one TCR beta chain sequence together with its context. Its antigen is undetermined. Between the trimmed V and J ends, which lost 7 bases and 10 bases, there was a span of 13 bases. The CDR3 length is 12 residues. Germline V lookup: CDR1 LNHNV, CDR2 YYDKDF (reference sequence). In the PCR, 60 Vbeta and 13 Jbeta primers were used. The method was immunoSEQ multiplex PCR; TCRdb's version includes in-frame clones alone and lacks a portion of them. This sample carries 150,000 to 200,000 clones, 65% to 80% of them seen once, and the ten largest clones take around 7%. The donors (healthy individuals) were bone marrow donors. These data originate in a study of cytomegalovirus exposure and HLA in healthy donors. Study-level background: Unique TCRs from HLA-typed donors, about 78 million of them, were held in an early data release. Points from the study as a whole: It was reported that TCR beta sequences correctly inferred the HLA-A and HLA-B alleles for most subjects. Earlier analysis found most TCR beta V segments productive about 87% or about 30% of the time.

The sequenced material came from PBMCs. This receptor was obtained from a middle-aged woman in good health and CMV-seropositive. The chain carries TRBV15 and TRBJ1-4; unclear D gene. CDR3 in amino acids: CATTNQEGKLFF. The DNA for the CDR3 is TGTGCCACCACCAACCAAGAGGGAAAACTGTTTTTT.